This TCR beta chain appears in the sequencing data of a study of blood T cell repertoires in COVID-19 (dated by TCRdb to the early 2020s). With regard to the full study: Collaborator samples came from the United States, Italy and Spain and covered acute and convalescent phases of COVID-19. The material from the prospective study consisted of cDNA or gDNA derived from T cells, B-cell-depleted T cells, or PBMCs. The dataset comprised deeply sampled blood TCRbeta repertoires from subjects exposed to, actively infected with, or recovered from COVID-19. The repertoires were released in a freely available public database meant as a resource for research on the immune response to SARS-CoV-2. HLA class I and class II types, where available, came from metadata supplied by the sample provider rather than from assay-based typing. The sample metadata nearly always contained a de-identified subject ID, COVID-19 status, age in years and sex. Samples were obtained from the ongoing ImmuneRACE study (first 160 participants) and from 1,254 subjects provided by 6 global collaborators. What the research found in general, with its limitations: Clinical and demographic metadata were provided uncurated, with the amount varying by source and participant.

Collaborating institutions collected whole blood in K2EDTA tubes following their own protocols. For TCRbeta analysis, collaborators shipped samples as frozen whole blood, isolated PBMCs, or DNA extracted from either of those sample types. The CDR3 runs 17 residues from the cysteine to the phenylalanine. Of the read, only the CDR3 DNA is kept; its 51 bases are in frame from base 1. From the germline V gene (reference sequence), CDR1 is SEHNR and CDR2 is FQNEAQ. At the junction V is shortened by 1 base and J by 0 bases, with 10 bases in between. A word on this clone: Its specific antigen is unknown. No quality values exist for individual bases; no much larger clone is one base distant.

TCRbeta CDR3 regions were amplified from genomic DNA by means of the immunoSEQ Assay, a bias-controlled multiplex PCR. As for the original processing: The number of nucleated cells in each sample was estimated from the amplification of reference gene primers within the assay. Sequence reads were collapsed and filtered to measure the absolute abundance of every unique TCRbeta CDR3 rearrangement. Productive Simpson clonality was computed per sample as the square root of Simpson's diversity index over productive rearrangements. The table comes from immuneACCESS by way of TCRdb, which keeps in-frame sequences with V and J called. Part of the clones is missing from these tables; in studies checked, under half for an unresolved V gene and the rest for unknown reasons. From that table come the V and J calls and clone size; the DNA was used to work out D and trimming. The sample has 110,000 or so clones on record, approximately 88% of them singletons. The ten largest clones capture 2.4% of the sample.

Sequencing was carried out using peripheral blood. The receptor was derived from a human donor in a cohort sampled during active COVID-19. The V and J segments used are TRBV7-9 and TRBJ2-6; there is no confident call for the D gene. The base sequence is TGTGCCAGCAGCTTAGAGCAGGTTGCCTCTGGGGCCAACGTCCTGACTTTC. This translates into CASSLEQVASGANVLTF.